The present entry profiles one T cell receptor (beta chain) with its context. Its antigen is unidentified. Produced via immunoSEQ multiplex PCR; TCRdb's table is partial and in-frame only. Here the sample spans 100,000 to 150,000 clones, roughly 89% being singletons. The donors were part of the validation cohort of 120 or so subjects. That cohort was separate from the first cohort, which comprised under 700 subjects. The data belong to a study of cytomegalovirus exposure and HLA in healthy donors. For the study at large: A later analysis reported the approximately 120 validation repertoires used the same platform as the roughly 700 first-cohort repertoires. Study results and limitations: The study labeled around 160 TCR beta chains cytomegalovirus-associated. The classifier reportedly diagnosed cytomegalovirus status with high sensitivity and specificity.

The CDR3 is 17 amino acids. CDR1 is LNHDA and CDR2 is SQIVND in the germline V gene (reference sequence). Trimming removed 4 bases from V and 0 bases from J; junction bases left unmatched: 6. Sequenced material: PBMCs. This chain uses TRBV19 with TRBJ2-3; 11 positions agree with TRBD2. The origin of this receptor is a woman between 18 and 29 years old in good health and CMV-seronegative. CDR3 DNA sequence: TGTGCCAGTAGTACGTCCCCTAGCGGGGGGAGCACAGATACGCAGTATTTT. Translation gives CASSTSPSGGSTDTQYF.